This TCR beta chain was captured in a study of T cells in Graves' hyperthyroidism and ophthalmopathy (dated by TCRdb to the late 2010s). Regarding the research as a whole: Peripheral blood samples were taken at the time of initial diagnosis, prior to any treatment. TCR V-J signatures able to tell the groups apart were searched for in a discovery cohort of about a hundred patients, of whom 43 had Graves' ophthalmopathy and around 57 had stable Graves' hyperthyroidism. Prospective prediction of ophthalmopathy was tested in an independent validation cohort of some 19 hyperthyroidism patients and 15 to 17 patients who later progressed to ophthalmopathy. The approximately 100 discovery patients were divided at random into training and test sets in a 7:3 ratio. In about 6 Graves' hyperthyroidism patients, the study also compared T-cell repertoires from thyroid tissue with T-cell repertoires from blood. Once sampling was done, hyperthyroidism patients were given methimazole at a starting dose of 30 mg daily, whereas ophthalmopathy patients were given high-dose intravenous methylprednisolone. TCR Vbeta CDR3 sequencing of approximately 140 peripheral blood samples (approximately 44 ophthalmopathy, under 80 hyperthyroidism and some 17 progressor patients) is reported in the paper.

The TCR beta CDR3 regions were amplified from the RNA transcripts. A first-round RT-PCR of the TCR CDR3 used the HTBI primer set with the Qiagen OneStep RT-PCR kit. Libraries were constructed in a second round of multiplex PCR, after which size selection and purification were carried out. The libraries were sequenced on an Illumina HiSeq2000 using paired-end 100 bp reads. Per the authors' processing: Raw data were processed with SOAPnuke, discarding reads with adapters, uncalled bases, mean Phred below 15, or no exact constant-primer or identifier match. COPE v1.2.5 was used to merge high-quality paired reads, and clonotypes were defined as unique nucleotide sequences. MiTCR v1.1 was used to align the clonotypes against IMGT TRBV, TRBD and TRBJ reference segments. Analysis was restricted to V-J combinations with a frequency above 0.0001, which covered just over 98% of repertoires. A TCS score was defined as the ratio of F50 (clonal expansion) to E x V (chaos), with BLOSUM62-based TCRdist applied between CDR3 peptides within each V-J. Welch's t-statistics and random forest reduced fewer than 600 V-J features to 13, which were used in a naive Bayes classifier (R e1071). TCRdb reworked the public reads: Q25 trimming with fastp, MiXCR clone assembly, productive beta chains retained. Rows with one shared CDR3 protein collapse into an entry with the most common genes and DNA. Clone size and V and J calls follow TCRdb, not the original study. Here the sample has hundreds of thousands of distinct CDR3 sequences; 14% occur a single time. The ten most abundant clones make up roughly a tenth of the sample.

A note on this clonotype: Its antigen specificity is not known. Base qualities are not recorded, but no much larger clone differs from it by a single base.

Broad study findings and their caveats: In validation, progression to ophthalmopathy was predicted by the model with 55% to 71% sensitivity and 72.22% specificity, a median of about 6 months before onset. In cross-validation, a model built on a 13 V-J signature told ophthalmopathy apart from stable hyperthyroidism with over 85% sensitivity and around 81% specificity, and in testing the same model reached 80%/75%. Most expanded thyroid clonotypes (frequency above 0.001) were also detected in blood, suggesting blood repertoires may reflect thyroid immune responses. No statistical method was used to fix the sample size in advance, and group allocation was not hidden from the investigators.

Stable Graves' hyperthyroidism was defined as no progression to ophthalmopathy during 18 months of follow-up. The hyperthyroidism patients were between 18 and 65 years old and newly diagnosed, with a disease duration of less than 2 months. Patients with uncontrolled infections, other autoimmune diseases, pregnancy or lactation were excluded. Diagnoses were based on clinical symptoms, serum thyroxine and TRAb, thyroid ultrasound and orbital computed tomography. PBMCs were isolated from 10 ml of fresh peripheral blood by Ficoll-Paque density gradient centrifugation. Total RNA was extracted using Trizol reagent, and RNA quality was assessed on an Agilent 2100 Bioanalyzer. Reading from cysteine to phenylalanine, the CDR3 counts 14 amino acids. The kept DNA is CDR3 alone, 42 bases in frame from the first base. V sheds 1 base and J sheds 5 bases, leaving 11 bases between their ends. The germline V gene supplies CDR1 SGHVS and CDR2 FNYEAQ.

The receptor chain draws on TRBV7-6 and TRBJ1-1, with TRBD1 tentatively as D gene (5 bases match). The sample was blood. The sequence derives from a woman aged 18-29 years with Graves' hyperthyroidism. This receptor carries the CDR3 CASSLGGSKTEAFF. The base sequence is TGTGCCAGCAGCTTAGGGGGGTCTAAGACTGAAGCTTTCTTT.